This T cell receptor beta chain was obtained from a study of T cell repertoires in cytomegalovirus infection (dated by TCRdb to the late 2010s). Context from the whole study: The peptide stimulations were aimed at well-studied HLA-B-restricted epitopes as well as recently identified HLA-C-restricted CMV epitopes, whose presentation resists viral immunomodulation. Donor HLA type was relevant to the analysis, as public TCR beta signatures indicated carriage of CMV infection together with the matching HLA type.

The research as a whole found: In the ex vivo response, HLA-C-restricted CMV-specific TCR beta clonotypes were dominant, and in two of eight donors the single most frequent clonotype came from this HLA-C-restricted group. In both this cohort and an independent cohort of several hundred donors, the cumulative frequency of public TCR beta family members distinguished carriers of CMV infection plus the relevant HLA type.

Data came from an Illumina HiSeq 1500. TCRdb trimmed public reads at Q25 via fastp, called clones via MiXCR and kept in-frame beta chains. Every CDR3 protein is listed once, alongside the most common genes and DNA of its rows. This sample comprises 750,000 to 900,000 distinct CDR3 sequences, 29% of them detected only once. Jointly, the top ten make up about 12% of the sample. Details on this clonotype: Its antigen is not yet known. Per-base qualities were not stored, and no clone one base away is much larger.

The treatment or condition tag for this specimen amounts to: in vitro stimulation with specific CMV peptide epitopes to enrich CMV-specific T cells. Taken from cysteine to phenylalanine, the CDR3 has 18 residues. The retained sequence is limited to the CDR3, 54 bases, with the frame set at the first base. CDR1 and CDR2 (MNHNY, SVGAGI) derive from the germline V gene (reference sequence). V and J lose 2 bases and 1 base, and a span of 19 bases separates them. The input for sequencing was cultured CD8+ T cells from PBMCs, taken from culture after CMV antigen stimulation. This sequence uses TRBV6-6 and TRBJ2-3; TRBD2 is possibly the D segment (5 matching bases). This clonotype was obtained from a human donor in good health (CMV status not recorded). Some clones in this sample may be carry-over from other donors' samples. The CDR3 reads CASSYLADKIGRTDTQYF. DNA sequence: TGTGCCAGCAGTTACCTAGCTGACAAGATCGGGCGCACAGATACGCAGTATTTT.